The T cell receptor (beta chain) under discussion was sequenced for a study of cytomegalovirus exposure and HLA in healthy donors (dated by TCRdb to 2015 to 2018). Broadly, across the study: According to an earlier analysis of several hundred of the donors, 150 million to 200 million T cells yielded 100 million or so unique TCR beta sequences and about 300 Gb of sequence data. Rather than drawing on any new phenotypic data, the later analysis identified candidate immune exposures from TCR beta sequences and the way those sequences occurred across donors. Both class I and class II loci were covered by HLA typing, at four-digit resolution. Because of strong linkage in the cohort, roughly five DR-DQ haplotypes were treated as single units for association and clustering. Typing coverage varied by locus: roughly 629-640 donors for A, B, C, DRB1 and DQB1; some 520 for DQA1; around 570 for DPA1; around 450 for DPB1. An early release covering just under 650 HLA-typed donors comprised approximately 290 gigabases of sequencing data and 85 million to 100 million unique TCR sequences. The aim of the study was to test whether cataloging public T cell receptors could identify signatures of past pathogen exposure. Across approximately 400 genotyped donors of the cohort, an average of approximately 200,000 unique TCR beta nucleotide sequences per donor were sequenced, and 15% to 20% of those sequences were non-productive. Genome-wide SNP genotypes for about 60% of the roughly 670 donors were used in a later genetic analysis, which treated that subset as a discovery cohort. Besides the first cohort of under 700 subjects, a separate validation cohort made up of around 120 different subjects was used. The genetic ancestry cluster associated with self-reported Caucasian donors included 81% of the roughly 360 genotyped donors. To predict cytomegalovirus infection status, the study combined high-throughput TCR immunosequencing, statistical association of individual TCRs with disease status, and machine learning. Donor age, sex, ethnicity and CMV serostatus were compiled alongside the repertoire data. In an earlier analysis of roughly 580 of the donors, high-throughput TCR beta sequencing was used to judge whether each TCR beta V gene segment behaved as functional or pseudogenic. In a later analysis, previously published TCR beta repertoires from 550 to 750 donors were re-analyzed and high-resolution HLA genotyping was added so that TCR occurrence patterns could be studied. Every repertoire in the discovery cohort had been generated on one and the same sequencing platform. The study used immunosequencing to profile the T cell repertoires of approximately 640 subjects and linked those repertoires to cytomegalovirus serostatus. Broad study findings and their caveats: A later analysis associated about 17,000 TCR beta sequences with specific HLA alleles at a false discovery rate of 0.05. A later genetic analysis reported fewer N-insertions in productive TCRs among donors in an Asian-associated ancestry cluster than the roughly 720-donor mean. Several of the top co-occurrence clusters appeared to be linked to parvovirus B19, influenza, CMV and Epstein-Barr virus, according to a later analysis. While some public TCRs were present in many individuals, most TCR sequences turned up only very rarely across donors. The cohort was sequenced for TCR beta chains only, and without alpha or paired-chain data the features that could be detected were limited. Sequencing depth was assumed to be roughly uniform across donors in the presence/absence analyses, though that assumption may not hold. CMV serostatus was the only immune exposure information available for the cohort. The sequencing pipeline was judged likely to have produced a cluster of highly shared sequence variants as a technical artifact. A further reported finding was that TCR beta sequences accurately predicted the HLA-A and HLA-B alleles for most subjects in the first cohort. In a later analysis, HLA-associated TCR beta chains showed more clonal expansion and lower generation probabilities than non-associated chains that were equally common. In both the original and validation cohorts, the classifier was reported to diagnose cytomegalovirus status with high specificity and sensitivity. In an earlier analysis of 587 of the donors, most TCR beta V segments appeared in productive rearrangements about 87% or about 30% of the time, broadly matching IMGT annotations. In a later genetic analysis, a missense DCLRE1C variant was associated with V-gene and J-gene trimming of TCR beta chains, and the association was replicated in an independent cohort. In a later analysis, most CMV-associated TCR beta chains were found to appear HLA-restricted, with HLA associations seemingly driven largely by CMV exposure. In a later analysis, TCR association rates were found to vary across HLA loci, with the most associated TCRs seen for DRB1 alleles and the fewest for HLA-C alleles. Some IMGT-functional V segments, including TRBV6-2 and TRBV6-3, could not be distinguished by the 87-base-pair reads and were therefore excluded. Because some donors lacked HLA typing at each locus, the association tests relied only on the typed subset. According to the authors, the approach could potentially be generalized to other disease states and immunological phenotypes. Three of the identified cytomegalovirus-associated TCR beta chains were confirmed in vitro to be specific for cytomegalovirus antigens. Linkage disequilibrium might explain the correlated functional status among segregating V segments, but an unknown experimental factor could not be excluded. The study listed 164 TCR beta chains as associated with cytomegalovirus. When HLA alleles, especially DR and DQ, strongly co-occurred, attributing TCR associations to individual alleles was difficult. Because counts were too low, some 17 rarely observed V segments, including chromosome 9 orphons, were left out of the earlier analysis of 587 of the donors.

Receptors were amplified or captured by the immunoSEQ multiplex PCR assay. The multiplex PCR relied on a mix of 60 forward primers for TCR Vbeta segments and 13 reverse primers for TCR Jbeta segments. The CDR3 region of rearranged TCR beta genes was amplified from genomic DNA with a multiplex PCR assay. The Illumina HiSeq System was used to sequence the amplified TCR beta libraries as 87-base-pair reads. Per the source publication's procedure: A later analysis tallied 70 million to 100 million unique TCR beta chains across the 640 or so repertoires, and approximately 9.9 million of those chains were shared by two or more donors. Raw reads were error-corrected and collapsed into unique sequences by a nearest-neighbor algorithm in which closely related sequences were merged to remove PCR and sequencing errors. CDR3 sequences were aligned to IMGT reference sequences to assign V, D and J gene segments. Each retained sequence needed at least a six-nucleotide match to both a V gene segment and a J gene segment. A rearrangement counted as productive if the CDR3 had no stop codons and remained in frame with V and J, and every other rearrangement counted as non-productive. CDR3 was defined according to IMGT convention as the region running from the second conserved V-encoded cysteine to the conserved J-encoded phenylalanine. Sequences without an unambiguous match to a single V gene segment were excluded from the earlier analysis of approximately 600 of the donors. An earlier analysis of 500 to 700 of the donors classified V segments as functional when productive rearrangements were above 56.7% and as segregating when the standard deviation between donors was above 5%. A statistical classification framework was developed to diagnose cytomegalovirus status using the catalog of TCR beta chain sequences. In a later analysis, TCR nucleotide sequences were compared against IMGT/GENE-DB human TR gene sequences so that V and J genes could be assigned. In a later analysis, CDR3 sequences and most-parsimonious VDJ recombination scenarios were assigned using the TCRdist pipeline. In a later analysis, each TCR beta chain was defined by its CDR3 amino acid sequence together with its V-gene family, and reads without a unique V-gene family were excluded. As a way to deal with suspected cross-contamination and a sequencing artifact, a later analysis dropped hundreds of nucleotide sequences that were highly shared and had low generation probability. A later analysis calculated a clonal expansion index for each public chain from normalized within-repertoire ranks of inferred template counts. In a later analysis, generation probabilities were computed with a VDJ recombination model fitted to out-of-frame rearrangements, and the resulting probabilities were checked against IGoR. In a later analysis, hypergeometric tests were used to score TCR-TCR, TCR-HLA and TCR-CMV co-occurrence, with a repertoire-size bias correction applied to TCR pairs. A later analysis estimated false discovery rates by permuting HLA or CMV assignments 20 times. In a later analysis, co-occurring TCRs were grouped using DBSCAN, with TCRdist sequence similarity added in when clustering inside HLA-allele-positive subsets. Repertoires with fewer than 30,000 or more than 120,000 public chains, plus five repertoires with anomalous nucleotide sharing, were excluded from co-occurrence clustering. TCRdb mirrors the immuneACCESS table, restricted to in-frame sequences. Some clones are absent from its copies; in checked studies, under half trace to an unresolved V gene, and the reason for the others is unknown. V and J calls and clone size are those listed in that table; D and trimming were worked out from the DNA. For this sample there are under 200,000 clones; about 80% appear just once. The top ten hold 1% of the sample.

The CDR3 runs 15 residues from the cysteine to the phenylalanine. Only the CDR3 region is kept as DNA, spanning 45 bases read in frame from base 1. At the junction V is shortened by 4 bases and J by 4 bases; bases outside the gene matches: 10. The germline V gene gives CDR1 as SGHRS and CDR2 as YFSETQ. The cohort consisted of some 730 healthy bone marrow donors. All cohort members were sampled while nominally healthy, although unrecorded immune exposures were likely present. The donor tested CMV seropositive, placing the donor among the roughly 300 seropositive members of the cohort. A peripheral blood sample was collected from each donor, and TCR beta sequencing was performed on peripheral blood mononuclear cells. Genomic DNA extraction from the blood cell samples was performed with the Qiagen DNeasy Blood Extraction Kit. Of note for this clone: The specificity of this receptor is unknown. No base quality information exists; no much larger clone differs at one position.

The sequence was obtained from a woman between 50 and 59 years old in good health and CMV-seropositive. Sequences were obtained from PBMCs. This receptor chain uses TRBV5-1 and TRBJ2-7; the central 8 bases match TRBD1. The DNA sequence follows: TGCGCCAGCAGCCCCAGGGCAGGGGGCAGATACGAGCAGTACTTC. The resulting protein is CASSPRAGGRYEQYF. The full variable domain, with segments outside the CDR3 supplied by the reference TRBV5-1 and TRBJ2-7 proteins, appears as KAGVTQTPRYLIKTRGQQVTLSCSPISGHRSVSWYQQTPGQGLQFLFEYFSETQRNKGNFPGRFSGRQFSNSRSEMNVSTLELGDSALYLCASSPRAGGRYEQYFGPGTRLTVT.